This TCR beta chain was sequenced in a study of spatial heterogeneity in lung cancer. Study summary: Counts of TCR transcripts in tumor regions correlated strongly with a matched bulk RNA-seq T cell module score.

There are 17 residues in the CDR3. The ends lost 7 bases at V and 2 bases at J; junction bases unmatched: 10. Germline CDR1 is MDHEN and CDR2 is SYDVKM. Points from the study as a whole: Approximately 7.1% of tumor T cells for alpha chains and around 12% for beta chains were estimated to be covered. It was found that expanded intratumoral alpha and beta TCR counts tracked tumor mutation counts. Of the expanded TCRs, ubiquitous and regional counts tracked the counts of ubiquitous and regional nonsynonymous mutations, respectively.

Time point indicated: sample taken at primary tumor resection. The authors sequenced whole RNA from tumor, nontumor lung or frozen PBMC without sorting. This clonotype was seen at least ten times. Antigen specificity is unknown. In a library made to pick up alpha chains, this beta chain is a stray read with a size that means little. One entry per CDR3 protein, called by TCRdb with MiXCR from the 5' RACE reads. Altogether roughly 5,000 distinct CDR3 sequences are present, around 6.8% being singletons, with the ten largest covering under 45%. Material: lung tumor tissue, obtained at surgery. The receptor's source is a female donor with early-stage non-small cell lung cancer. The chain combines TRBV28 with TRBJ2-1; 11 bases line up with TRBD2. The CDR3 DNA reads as TGTGCCAGCAAAGCTAGCGGGAGGTCTCCCACCTACAATGAGCAGTTCTTC. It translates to CASKASGRSPTYNEQFF.